This T cell receptor beta chain was recovered during a study of T cells in Graves' hyperthyroidism and ophthalmopathy. Study-wide findings and caveats: A median 6.5 months before onset, the model predicted ophthalmopathy.

Using RNA transcripts as the source, TCR beta CDR3 regions were amplified. An initial round of RT-PCR targeting the TCR CDR3 relied on the HTBI primer set. A single record per CDR3 protein comes from TCRdb applying MiXCR to the multiplex PCR reads. The sample lists hundreds of thousands of distinct CDR3 sequences, roughly a third seen once, with about a third in the top ten. This clonotype was picked up many times. Its antigen remains unidentified. The length of the CDR3 is 16 residues. In germline, CDR1 is SGHRS, CDR2 YFSETQ. Trimming took off 3 bases at V and 5 bases at J, with 15 bases between the two ends.

The receptor was derived from a middle-aged woman with Graves' hyperthyroidism. V usage is TRBV5-1 and J usage is TRBJ1-6; D perhaps matches TRBD1 (6 bases). Sequencing was performed on blood. The CDR3 DNA reads TGCGCCAGCAGCTACGTAGGGGGGACGGATAATTCACCCCTCCACTTT. It specifies CASSYVGGTDNSPLHF.